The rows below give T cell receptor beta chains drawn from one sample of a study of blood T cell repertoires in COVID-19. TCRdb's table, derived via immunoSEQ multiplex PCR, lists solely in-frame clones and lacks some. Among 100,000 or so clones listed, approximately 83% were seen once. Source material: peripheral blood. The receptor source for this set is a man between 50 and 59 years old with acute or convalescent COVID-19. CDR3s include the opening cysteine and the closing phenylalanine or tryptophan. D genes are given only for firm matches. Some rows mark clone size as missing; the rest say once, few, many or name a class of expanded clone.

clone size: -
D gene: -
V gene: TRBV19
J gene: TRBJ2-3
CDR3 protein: CASSIGQGGPDTQYF
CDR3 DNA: TGTGCCAGTAGTATCGGGCAGGGGGGTCCAGATACGCAGTATTTT

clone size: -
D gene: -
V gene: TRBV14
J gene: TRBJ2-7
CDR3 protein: CASSSGGGQYF
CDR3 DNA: TGTGCCAGCAGCTCTGGAGGAGGGCAGTACTTC

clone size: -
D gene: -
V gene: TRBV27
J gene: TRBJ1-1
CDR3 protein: CASSSRLGPGEAFF
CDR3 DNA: TGTGCCAGCAGTTCCAGATTAGGGCCGGGGGAAGCTTTCTTT

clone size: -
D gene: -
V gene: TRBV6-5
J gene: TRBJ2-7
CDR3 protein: CASSLYGQYF
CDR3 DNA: TGTGCCAGCAGTCTCTACGGGCAGTACTTC

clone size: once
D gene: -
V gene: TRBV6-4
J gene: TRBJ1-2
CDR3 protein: CASSRTTGDYGYTF
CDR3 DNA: TGTGCCAGCAGTCGAACGACAGGAGACTATGGCTACACCTTC

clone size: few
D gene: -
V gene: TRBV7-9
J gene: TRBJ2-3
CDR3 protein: CASSFQITDTQYF
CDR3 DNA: TGTGCCAGCAGCTTTCAGATCACAGATACGCAGTATTTT

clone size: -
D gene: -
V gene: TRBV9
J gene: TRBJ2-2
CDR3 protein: CASSVRGNRAGELFF
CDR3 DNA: TGTGCCAGCAGCGTACGGGGTAACCGGGCCGGGGAGCTGTTTTTT

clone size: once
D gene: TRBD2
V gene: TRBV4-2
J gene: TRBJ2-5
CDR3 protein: CASSQGGAGGPETQYF
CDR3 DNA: TGTGCCAGCAGCCAAGGCGGGGCGGGGGGGCCAGAGACCCAGTACTTC

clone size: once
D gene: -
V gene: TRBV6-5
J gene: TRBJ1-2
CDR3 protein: CASSSRLGSSLYGYTF
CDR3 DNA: TGTGCCAGCAGTTCCCGACTTGGATCTTCTCTCTATGGCTACACCTTC

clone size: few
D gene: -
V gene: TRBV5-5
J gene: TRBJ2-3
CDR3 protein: CASSLAGTPSAGTQYF
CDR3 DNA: TGTGCCAGCAGCTTGGCCGGGACACCTTCCGCAGGTACGCAGTATTTT

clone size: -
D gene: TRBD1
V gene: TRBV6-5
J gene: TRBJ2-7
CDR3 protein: CASSPDRGLYEQYF
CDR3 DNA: TGTGCCAGCAGCCCGGACAGGGGGCTCTACGAGCAGTACTTC

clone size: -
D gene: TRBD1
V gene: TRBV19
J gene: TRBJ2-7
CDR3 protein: CASSVRDRSAYEQYF
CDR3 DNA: TGTGCCAGTAGTGTTCGGGACAGGTCGGCCTACGAGCAGTACTTC

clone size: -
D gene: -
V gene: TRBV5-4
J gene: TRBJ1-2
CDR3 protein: CASSNRDYGYTF
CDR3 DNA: TGTGCCAGCAGCAACAGGGACTATGGCTACACCTTC

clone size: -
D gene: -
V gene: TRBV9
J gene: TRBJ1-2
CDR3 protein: CASSVASRYGYTF
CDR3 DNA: TGTGCCAGCAGCGTAGCTTCCCGGTATGGCTACACCTTC

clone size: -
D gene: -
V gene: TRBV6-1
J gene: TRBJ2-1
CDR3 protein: CASSESFGSYNEQFF
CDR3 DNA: TGTGCCAGCAGTGAAAGCTTCGGCTCCTACAATGAGCAGTTCTTC